Listed here are 3 T cell receptor beta chains from one sample, sequenced in a study of blood T cells in healthy people across ages. Together with a sample-barcoded 5' primer, a J-beta primer mix was included in a second PCR lasting roughly 7 to 11 cycles. Using its own MiXCR run on the 5' RACE reads, TCRdb lists one record per CDR3 protein. The top ten hold approximately 20% of the sample, which has more than 650,000 distinct CDR3 sequences, about 20% seen once. The specimen was blood. The source of these receptors is a man aged 70 or older in good health.

V and J are TRBV12-3 or TRBV12-4 and TRBJ2-3, with D tentatively TRBD1 (5 bases). With 3 bases removed from V and 6 bases from J, the gap between germline ends came to 10 bases. CDR3 size: 13 residues. The CDR3 DNA sequence: TGTGCCAGCAGTTTGGCAGGGTGGGATACGCAGTATTTT. It yields the protein CASSLAGWDTQYF.

This clonotype was detected only a few times. The V gene is TRBV6-2 or TRBV6-3, the J gene TRBJ1-2, with unresolved D. CDR1 is MNHEY, CDR2 SVGEGT, per germline. The CDR3 extends over 12 amino acids. The ends were cut back, 9 bases at V and 2 bases at J, with 10 bases in the middle. The CDR3 protein is CASGDKNYGYTF. The CDR3 DNA reads TGTGCCAGTGGCGACAAGAACTATGGCTACACCTTC.

The table lists this clonotype with a few counts. The rearrangement joins TRBV5-1 to TRBJ1-1; D is uncertain. Trimming stripped 0 bases from V and 4 bases from J, with 10 bases between. The germline gives CDR1 SGHRS, CDR2 YFSETQ. This CDR3 is built from 14 residues. CDR3 nucleotide sequence: TGCGCCAGCAGCTTGGGGGCCGTGAGCACTGAAGCTTTCTTT. This codes for CASSLGAVSTEAFF. The full variable domain, with the rest looked up from reference TRBV5-1 and TRBJ1-1, is KAGVTQTPRYLIKTRGQQVTLSCSPISGHRSVSWYQQTPGQGLQFLFEYFSETQRNKGNFPGRFSGRQFSNSRSEMNVSTLELGDSALYLCASSLGAVSTEAFFGQGTRLTVV.